The 22 T cell receptor beta chains presented below share a single source sample, sequenced in a study of T cells in Graves' hyperthyroidism and ophthalmopathy. RNA transcripts provided the source from which TCR beta CDR3 regions were amplified. A set of HTBI primers served as the primers for a first-round RT-PCR of the TCR CDR3. TCRdb recomputed calls from the multiplex PCR reads with MiXCR, one row per CDR3 protein. The sample includes 540,000 or so distinct CDR3 sequences, roughly 50% seen only once; the top ten take about 20%. Sequenced input: peripheral blood or thyroid tissue (not recorded which). The source is an adult woman with Graves' disease, either hyperthyroidism or ophthalmopathy (not recorded which).

This chain connects TRBV6-1 to TRBJ1-1, with TRBD1 matching over 8 bases. This CDR3 is built from 15 residues. From germline, CDR1 is MNHNS and CDR2 SASEGT. The V and J ends lost 2 bases and 7 bases, in that order; junction bases with no gene match: 9. DNA of the CDR3: TGTGCCAGCAGTGAACCGGGACAGGCGGCGGATGAAGCTTTCTTT. Protein sequence: CASSEPGQAADEAFF.

The V call is TRBV10-3, the J call TRBJ1-2; 7 nucleotides line up with TRBD1. Germline lookup yields CDR1 ENHRY and CDR2 SYGVKD. With V trimmed by 8 bases and J by 3 bases, 15 bases remained unmatched. The CDR3 is made up of 16 amino acids. This chain's CDR3 is CAIGPQGGRTDYGYTF. As DNA, the CDR3 is TGTGCCATCGGGCCTCAAGGGGGCAGAACAGACTATGGCTACACCTTC.

This chain joins TRBV14 and TRBJ1-2; D gene ambiguous. This CDR3 has 16 residues. Per germline, CDR1 SGHDN and CDR2 FVKESK. V lost 8 bases, J lost 2 bases, and 21 bases lay in between. The CDR3 nucleotides read TGTGCCAGCCGCTCCCTCGGGCTATCAGACAACTATGGCTACACCTTC. Protein product: CASRSLGLSDNYGYTF.

On this clonotype itself: A much larger clone differs by one base, so this may be a read error. The rearrangement uses TRBV27 and TRBJ1-5; no reliable D call. Germline V gives CDR1 MNHEY, CDR2 SMNVEV (reference sequence). The CDR3 spans 15 residues. This CDR3 is CASSLYDPGGQPRHF. CDR3 bases: TGTGCCAGCAGTTTATACGACCCAGGAGGTCAGCCCCGGCATTTT.

The chain combines TRBV7-2 with TRBJ1-1; D might be TRBD1 (5 bases). V lost 3 bases, J lost 6 bases, and 11 bases lay in between. Germline assignment: CDR1 SGHTA and CDR2 FQGNSA. CDR3 length: 13 residues. CDR3 nucleotide sequence: TGTGCCAGCAGCTTGTCTTGGGGGGCTGAAGCTTTCTTT. Its protein product is CASSLSWGAEAFF.

The chain has TRBV6-5 and TRBJ1-1; D unresolved. Trimming removed 0 bases at V and 5 bases at J, with 22 bases between. The CDR3 runs to 18 residues. Germline CDR1 MNHEY, CDR2 SVGAGI. In DNA form, the CDR3 reads TGTGCCAGCAGTTACTCGAGTCGTGTACTACTTCAGAAGACTGAAGCTTTCTTT. Translation gives CASSYSSRVLLQKTEAFF.

The table lists this clonotype with a few counts. The V call is TRBV29-1, the J call TRBJ2-5, with a tentative D call TRBD1 (6 bases). The CDR3 sequence is 13 residues long. Germline V gene lookup returns CDR1 SQVTM and CDR2 ANQGSEA. With 5 bases removed from V and 6 bases from J, the gap between germline ends came to 16 bases. In DNA, the CDR3 is TGCAGCGTTACGAAAGAGGACAGACAGACCCAGTACTTC. Its translation is CSVTKEDRQTQYF.

In this sample, this clonotype turned up a few times. A much larger clonotype is one base distant, so this may be a read error. The rearrangement uses TRBV2 and TRBJ2-5; no firm D call. This CDR3 is built from 12 residues. The V gene's germline CDR1 is SNHLY and CDR2 FYNNEI. CDR3 loop: CASSRILETPYF. CDR3 coding DNA: TGTGCCAGCAGCCGCATTCTAGAGACCCCGTACTTC.

This clonotype has a handful of counts. The V call is TRBV7-9, the J call TRBJ2-5, with D possibly being TRBD2 (6 bases). Trimming left V 5 bases short and J 10 bases short, with 20 bases between. Germline lookup yields CDR1 SEHNR and CDR2 FQNEAQ (reference sequence). The CDR3 totals 14 residues. The CDR3 sequence: CASSRSGTALFQYF. The CDR3 region has the DNA TGTGCCAGCAGCCGTTCCGGGACTGCTTTATTCCAGTACTTC.

This clonotype appeared a few times. This chain uses TRBV27 with TRBJ2-6; no clear D. V was shortened by 5 bases and J by 1 base, with 12 bases between the two germline ends. Germline lookup yields CDR1 MNHEY and CDR2 SMNVEV (reference sequence). The CDR3 has 16 residues. CDR3 coding DNA: TGTGCCAGCAGTAGTGTCACTGTGTCTGGGGCCAACGTCCTGACTTTC. It yields the protein CASSSVTVSGANVLTF.

The chain recombines TRBV12-3 or TRBV12-4 with TRBJ2-3; a weak D match, TRBD2 (6 bases). This CDR3 contains 15 residues. V lost 3 bases and J lost 4, with 14 bases in between. CDR3 sequence: CASSFGGKGADTQYF. CDR3 in DNA: TGTGCCAGCAGTTTCGGGGGTAAGGGCGCAGATACGCAGTATTTT.

This clonotype appeared many times. V is TRBV12-3 or TRBV12-4 and J is TRBJ1-2; TRBD1 aligns across 7 bases. The CDR3 totals 14 residues. After removal of 4 bases from V and 2 bases from J, the junction contained 4 bases not matched to a gene. CDR3 in DNA: TGTGCCAGCAGTTACGGGACAGAAAACTATGGCTACACCTTC. It codes for CASSYGTENYGYTF.

The chain couples TRBV9 to TRBJ2-1; D is unresolved. Germline-derived CDR1 and CDR2 are SGDLS and YYNGEE. The CDR3 is 15 residues long. Deletions cut 0 bases from V and 3 bases from J, with 10 bases between. CDR3 sequence (DNA): TGTGCCAGCAGCGTAGTTGGCAGCATCTACAATGAGCAGTTCTTC. Translated, it gives CASSVVGSIYNEQFF.

This clonotype has a count of ten or more. The chain uses TRBV19 and TRBJ2-1; 11 nucleotides agree with TRBD2. This CDR3 has 16 amino acids. CDR1 LNHDA and CDR2 SQIVND come from the germline V gene (reference sequence). The J segment lost 2 bases and the V segment lost 2 bases, leaving 2 bases of the junction unmatched. The DNA of the CDR3 is TGTGCCAGTAGTATACCGGGACTAGCGGCCTACAATGAGCAGTTCTTC. This sequence encodes CASSIPGLAAYNEQFF. Filled out from reference TRBV19 and TRBJ2-1, the complete variable domain reads DGGITQSPKYLFRKEGQNVTLSCEQNLNHDAMYWYRQDPGQGLRLIYYSQIVNDFQKGDIAEGYSVSREKKESFPLTVTSAQKNPTAFYLCASSIPGLAAYNEQFFGPGTRLTVL.

The chain employs TRBV10-3 and TRBJ1-4; the D gene is possibly TRBD1 (5 bases). Per germline, CDR1 ENHRY and CDR2 SYGVKD. There are 14 residues in the CDR3. With 4 bases removed from V and 12 bases from J, the gap between germline ends came to 18 bases. As DNA, the CDR3 is TGTGCCATCAGTGCCCGGGACTCCCTTGAGGAACTGTTTTTT. Residues: CAISARDSLEELFF.

The chain couples TRBV2 to TRBJ2-5; the D gene is possibly TRBD1 (6 bases). The V gene's germline CDR1 is SNHLY and CDR2 FYNNEI. The CDR3 consists of 13 residues. Between the trimmed V and J ends, which lost 3 bases and 5 bases, there was a span of 10 bases. The CDR3 coding sequence is TGTGCCAGCAGTGACCCGAGGGGGGAGACCCAGTACTTC. This encodes CASSDPRGETQYF.

CDR3 sequence: CASSWTGLGEQYF. The CDR3 DNA is TGCGCCAGCAGCTGGACAGGATTGGGAGAGCAGTACTTC. This chain joins TRBV5-1 and TRBJ2-7, with 7 bases that match TRBD1. This CDR3 has 13 residues. The germline CDR1 and CDR2 sequences are SGHRS and YFSETQ. Trimming took 3 bases from V and 7 from J; bases not matched to a gene: 7.

This clonotype has at least ten counts. J is TRBJ2-2 and V is TRBV2; no firm D call. The germline V and J ends were trimmed by 9 bases and 1 base, with 9 bases remaining between them. The CDR3 contains 13 residues. The germline CDR1 and CDR2 sequences are SNHLY and FYNNEI. The CDR3 is CASEAGNTGELFF. CDR3 bases: TGTGCCAGTGAGGCCGGGAACACCGGGGAGCTGTTTTTT. The full variable domain, rest sourced from reference TRBV2 and TRBJ2-2, is EPEVTQTPSHQVTQMGQEVILRCVPISNHLYFYWYRQILGQKVEFLVSFYNNEISEKSEIFDDQFSVERPDGSNFTLKIRSTKLEDSAMYFCASEAGNTGELFFGEGSRLTVL.

The rearrangement links TRBV20-1 to TRBJ1-2; D may be TRBD1 (6 bases). The CDR3 consists of 13 residues. From germline, CDR1 is DFQATT and CDR2 SNEGSKA (reference sequence). Trimming took off 4 bases at V and 3 bases at J, with 12 bases between the two ends. The DNA for the CDR3 is TGCAGTGCTACCGGGACATTTGACTATGGCTACACCTTC. Protein: CSATGTFDYGYTF.

This clonotype was found many times. The chain combines TRBV15 with TRBJ2-2, with D perhaps TRBD2 (5 bases). This CDR3 spans 14 amino acids. Trimming removed 2 bases at V and 4 bases at J, with 8 bases between. Germline assignment: CDR1 LNHNV and CDR2 YYDKDF (reference sequence). The CDR3 DNA reads as TGTGCCACCAGCAGAAACGCGGGCACCGGGGAGCTGTTTTTT. Its protein is CATSRNAGTGELFF.

This clonotype was observed at least ten times. In DNA, the CDR3 is TGTGCCAGCAGTCCCTTTAGAAGCCTTCAAGAGACCCAGTACTTC. This codes for CASSPFRSLQETQYF. The gene calls are TRBV12-3 or TRBV12-4 and TRBJ2-5; D remains unclear. V was cut by 5 bases and J by 2 bases, with 15 bases left in between. The CDR3 extends over 15 amino acids.

The table lists this clonotype with many counts. The CDR3 is CASSQGPGAYYGYTF. The CDR3 bases are TGCGCCAGCAGCCAAGGCCCGGGGGCGTACTATGGCTACACCTTC. V and J are TRBV4-1 and TRBJ1-2, with TRBD1 as a possible D gene (6 bases). The CDR3 consists of 15 residues. Germline V gives CDR1 MGHRA, CDR2 YSYEKL. The V gene lost 1 base and the J gene lost 3 bases, with 12 bases spanning the gap.